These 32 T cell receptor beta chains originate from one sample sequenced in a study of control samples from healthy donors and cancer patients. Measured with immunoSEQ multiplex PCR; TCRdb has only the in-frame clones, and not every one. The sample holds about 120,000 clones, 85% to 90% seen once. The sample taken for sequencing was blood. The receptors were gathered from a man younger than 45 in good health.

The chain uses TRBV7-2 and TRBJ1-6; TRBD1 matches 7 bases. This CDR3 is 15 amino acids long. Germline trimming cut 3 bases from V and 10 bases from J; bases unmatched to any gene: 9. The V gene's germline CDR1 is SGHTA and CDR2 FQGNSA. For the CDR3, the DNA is TGTGCCAGCAGCTTTTCCACAGGGGTAGAATCACCCCTCCACTTT. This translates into CASSFSTGVESPLHF.

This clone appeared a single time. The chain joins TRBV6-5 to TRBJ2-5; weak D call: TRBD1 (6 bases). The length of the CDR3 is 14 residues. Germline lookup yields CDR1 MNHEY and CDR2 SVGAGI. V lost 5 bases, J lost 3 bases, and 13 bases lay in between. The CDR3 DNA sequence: TGTGCCAGCAGTCGGGACAACCCTGAAGAGACCCAGTACTTC. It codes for CASSRDNPEETQYF.

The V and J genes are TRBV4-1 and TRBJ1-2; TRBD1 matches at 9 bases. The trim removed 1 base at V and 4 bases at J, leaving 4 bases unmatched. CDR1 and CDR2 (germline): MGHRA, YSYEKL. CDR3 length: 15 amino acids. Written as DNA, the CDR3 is TGCGCCAGCAGCCAAGCCGGGACAGGGCCCTATGGCTACACCTTC. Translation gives CASSQAGTGPYGYTF.

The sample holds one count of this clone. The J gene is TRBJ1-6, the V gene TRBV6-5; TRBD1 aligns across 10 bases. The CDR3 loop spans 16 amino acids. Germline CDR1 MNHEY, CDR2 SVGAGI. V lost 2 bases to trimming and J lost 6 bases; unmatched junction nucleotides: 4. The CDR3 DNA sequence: TGTGCCAGCAGTTACGGACAGGGGGGATTTAATTCACCCCTCCACTTT. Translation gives CASSYGQGGFNSPLHF.

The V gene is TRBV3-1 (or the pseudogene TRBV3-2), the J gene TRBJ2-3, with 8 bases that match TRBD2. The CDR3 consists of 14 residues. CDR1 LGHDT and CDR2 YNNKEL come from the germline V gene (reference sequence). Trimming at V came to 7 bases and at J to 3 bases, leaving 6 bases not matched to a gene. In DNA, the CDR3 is TGTGCCAGCACCTCGGGACTAGTAACAGATACGCAGTATTTT. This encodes CASTSGLVTDTQYF.

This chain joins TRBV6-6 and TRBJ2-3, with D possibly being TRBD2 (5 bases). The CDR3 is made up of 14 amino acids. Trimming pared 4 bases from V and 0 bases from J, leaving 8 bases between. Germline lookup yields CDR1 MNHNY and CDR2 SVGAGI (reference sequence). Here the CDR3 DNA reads TGTGCCAGCAGTTCTCGGACTAGCACAGATACGCAGTATTTT. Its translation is CASSSRTSTDTQYF.

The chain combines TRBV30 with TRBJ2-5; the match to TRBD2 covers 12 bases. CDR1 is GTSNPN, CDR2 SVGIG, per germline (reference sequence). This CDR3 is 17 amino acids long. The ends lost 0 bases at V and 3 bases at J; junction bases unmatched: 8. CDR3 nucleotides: TGTGCCTGGAGTGTACCTGAGGGACTAGCGGGTAAAGAGACCCAGTACTTC. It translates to CAWSVPEGLAGKETQYF.

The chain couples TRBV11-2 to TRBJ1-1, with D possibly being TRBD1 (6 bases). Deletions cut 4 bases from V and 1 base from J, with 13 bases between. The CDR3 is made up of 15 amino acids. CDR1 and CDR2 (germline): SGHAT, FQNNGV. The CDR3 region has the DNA TGTGCCAGCAGCTCTCAGGGGCTGGGGAACACTGAAGCTTTCTTT. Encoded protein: CASSSQGLGNTEAFF. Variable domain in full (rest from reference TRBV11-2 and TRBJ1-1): EAGVAQSPRYKIIEKRQSVAFWCNPISGHATLYWYQQILGQGPKLLIQFQNNGVVDDSQLPKDRFSAERLKGVDSTLKIQPAKLEDSAVYLCASSSQGLGNTEAFFGQGTRLTVV.

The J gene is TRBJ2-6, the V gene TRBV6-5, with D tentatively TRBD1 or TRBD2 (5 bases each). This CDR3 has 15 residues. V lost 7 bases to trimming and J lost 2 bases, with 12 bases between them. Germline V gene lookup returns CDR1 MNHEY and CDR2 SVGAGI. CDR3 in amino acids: CASTGRRAGANVLTF. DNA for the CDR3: TGTGCCAGCACGGGACGGAGAGCTGGGGCCAACGTCCTGACTTTC.

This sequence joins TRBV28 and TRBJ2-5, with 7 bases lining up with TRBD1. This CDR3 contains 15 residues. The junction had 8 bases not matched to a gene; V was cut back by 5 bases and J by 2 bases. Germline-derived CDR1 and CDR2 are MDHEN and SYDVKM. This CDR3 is CASSLLTGNQETQYF. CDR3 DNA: TGTGCCAGCAGTCTACTGACAGGGAATCAAGAGACCCAGTACTTC.

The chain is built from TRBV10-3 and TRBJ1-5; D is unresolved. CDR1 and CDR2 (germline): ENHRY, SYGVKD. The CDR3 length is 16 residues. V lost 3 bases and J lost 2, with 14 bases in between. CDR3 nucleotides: TGTGCCATCAGTGAAGGTGGGCATAGCGGCAATCAGCCCCAGCATTTT. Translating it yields CAISEGGHSGNQPQHF.

The chain's CDR3 is CASSLSGNNEQFF. The CDR3 DNA reads TGTGCCAGCAGCTTATCGGGAAACAATGAGCAGTTCTTC. The V gene is TRBV7-3, the J gene TRBJ2-1; TRBD2 might be the D (5 bases). Germline-derived CDR1 and CDR2 are SGHTA and FQGTGA. Trimming left V 2 bases short and J 5 bases short, with 7 bases between. This CDR3 is 13 amino acids long.

This chain's CDR3 is CASSLVRGYNEQFF. CDR3 nucleotides: TGTGCCAGCAGCTTGGTCAGGGGCTACAATGAGCAGTTCTTC. The chain uses TRBV5-6 and TRBJ2-1, with a possible D match to TRBD1 (6 bases). The V end lost 0 bases, the J end lost 3 bases, and 7 bases lay between the germline ends. CDR1 and CDR2 from the germline V gene are SGHDT and YYEEEE. The CDR3 runs to 14 residues.

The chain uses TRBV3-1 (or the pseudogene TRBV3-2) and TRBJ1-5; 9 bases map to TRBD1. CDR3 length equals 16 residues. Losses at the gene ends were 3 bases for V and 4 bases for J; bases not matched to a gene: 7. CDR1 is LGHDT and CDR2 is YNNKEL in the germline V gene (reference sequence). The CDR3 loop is CASSQTQGARNQPQHF. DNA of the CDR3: TGTGCCAGCAGCCAGACACAGGGGGCGCGAAATCAGCCCCAGCATTTT.

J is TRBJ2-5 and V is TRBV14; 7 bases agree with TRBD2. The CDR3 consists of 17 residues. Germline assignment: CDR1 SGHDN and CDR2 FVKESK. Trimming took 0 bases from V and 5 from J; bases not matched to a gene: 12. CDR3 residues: CASSQDLSGAGTETQYF. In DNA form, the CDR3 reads TGTGCCAGCAGCCAAGACTTAAGCGGAGCGGGGACGGAGACCCAGTACTTC.

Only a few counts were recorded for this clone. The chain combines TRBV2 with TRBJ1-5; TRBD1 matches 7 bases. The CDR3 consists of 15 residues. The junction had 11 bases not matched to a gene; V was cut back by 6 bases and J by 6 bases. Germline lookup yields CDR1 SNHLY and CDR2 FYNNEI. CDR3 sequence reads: CASSAETGMGQPQHF. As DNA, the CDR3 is TGTGCCAGCAGCGCCGAGACAGGGATGGGTCAGCCCCAGCATTTT.

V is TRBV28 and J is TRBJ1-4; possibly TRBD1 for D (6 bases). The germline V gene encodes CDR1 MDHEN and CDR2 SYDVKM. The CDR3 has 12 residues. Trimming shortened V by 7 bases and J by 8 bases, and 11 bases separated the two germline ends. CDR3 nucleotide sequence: TGTGCCAGCACGACAGGTCAAGAAAAACTGTTTTTT. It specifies CASTTGQEKLFF.

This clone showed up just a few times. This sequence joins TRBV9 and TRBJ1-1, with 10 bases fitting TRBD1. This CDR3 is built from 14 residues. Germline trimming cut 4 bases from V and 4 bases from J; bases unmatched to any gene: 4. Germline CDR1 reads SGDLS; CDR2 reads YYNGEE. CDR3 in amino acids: CASSPGTGVTEAFF. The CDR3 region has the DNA TGTGCCAGCAGCCCGGGGACAGGGGTCACTGAAGCTTTCTTT.

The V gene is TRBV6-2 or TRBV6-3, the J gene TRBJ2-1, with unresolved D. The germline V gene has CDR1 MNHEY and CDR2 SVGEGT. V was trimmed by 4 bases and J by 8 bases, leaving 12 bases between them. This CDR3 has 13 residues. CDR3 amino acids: CASSWVRNHEQFF. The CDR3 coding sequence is TGTGCCAGCAGTTGGGTCCGGAACCATGAGCAGTTCTTC.

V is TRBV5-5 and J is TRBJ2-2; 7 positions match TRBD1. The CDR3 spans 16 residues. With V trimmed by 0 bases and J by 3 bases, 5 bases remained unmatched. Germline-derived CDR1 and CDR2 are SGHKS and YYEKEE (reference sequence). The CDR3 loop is CASSLGGGADTGELFF. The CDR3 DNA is TGTGCCAGCAGCTTGGGAGGGGGCGCGGACACCGGGGAGCTGTTTTTT.

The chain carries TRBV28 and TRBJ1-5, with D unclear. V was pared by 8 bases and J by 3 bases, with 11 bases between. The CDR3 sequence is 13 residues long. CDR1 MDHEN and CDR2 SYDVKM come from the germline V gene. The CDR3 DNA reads TGTGCCAGCCTTCAGGACTACAATCAGCCCCAGCATTTT. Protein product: CASLQDYNQPQHF. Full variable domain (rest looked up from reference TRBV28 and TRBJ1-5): DVKVTQSSRYLVKRTGEKVFLECVQDMDHENMFWYRQDPGLGLRLIYFSYDVKMKEKGDIPEGYSVSREKKERFSLILESASTNQTSMYLCASLQDYNQPQHFGDGTRLSIL.

CDR3 in amino acids: CASSTRSMNTEAFF. The CDR3 DNA reads as TGTGCCAGCAGCACACGGTCCATGAACACTGAAGCTTTCTTT. The chain combines TRBV9 with TRBJ1-1; the D is unclear. The CDR3 runs 14 residues. Trimming left V 4 bases short and J 0 bases short, with 10 bases between. Germline V gene lookup returns CDR1 SGDLS and CDR2 YYNGEE.

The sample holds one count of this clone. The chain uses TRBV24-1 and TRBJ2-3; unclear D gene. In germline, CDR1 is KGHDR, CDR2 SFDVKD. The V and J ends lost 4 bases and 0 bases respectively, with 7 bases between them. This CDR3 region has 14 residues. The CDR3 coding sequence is TGTGCCACCAGTGACCCCTTGAGCACAGATACGCAGTATTTT. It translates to CATSDPLSTDTQYF.

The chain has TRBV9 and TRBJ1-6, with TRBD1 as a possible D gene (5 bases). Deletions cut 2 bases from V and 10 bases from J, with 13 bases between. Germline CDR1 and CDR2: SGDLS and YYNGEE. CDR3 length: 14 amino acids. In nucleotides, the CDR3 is TGTGCCAGCAGCGTTGCGAACACAGGCTCACCCCTCCACTTT. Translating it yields CASSVANTGSPLHF.

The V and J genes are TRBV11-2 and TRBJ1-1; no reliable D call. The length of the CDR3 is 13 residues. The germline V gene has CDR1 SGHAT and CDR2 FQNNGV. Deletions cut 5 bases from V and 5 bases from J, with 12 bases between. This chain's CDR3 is CASSRFGPTEAFF. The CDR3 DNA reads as TGTGCCAGCAGCCGTTTTGGGCCGACTGAAGCTTTCTTT.

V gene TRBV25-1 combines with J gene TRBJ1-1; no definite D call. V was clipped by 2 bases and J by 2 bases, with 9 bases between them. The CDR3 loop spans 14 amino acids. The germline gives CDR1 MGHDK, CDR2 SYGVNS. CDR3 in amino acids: CASSETRENTEAFF. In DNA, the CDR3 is TGTGCCAGCAGTGAAACGCGGGAAAACACTGAAGCTTTCTTT.

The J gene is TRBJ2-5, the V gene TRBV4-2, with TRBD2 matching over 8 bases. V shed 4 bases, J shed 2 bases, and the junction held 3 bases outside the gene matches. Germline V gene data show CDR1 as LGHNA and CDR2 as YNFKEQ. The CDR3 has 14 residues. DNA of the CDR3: TGTGCCAGCAGCCGGGAGCGGGGGCAAGAGACCCAGTACTTC. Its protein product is CASSRERGQETQYF.

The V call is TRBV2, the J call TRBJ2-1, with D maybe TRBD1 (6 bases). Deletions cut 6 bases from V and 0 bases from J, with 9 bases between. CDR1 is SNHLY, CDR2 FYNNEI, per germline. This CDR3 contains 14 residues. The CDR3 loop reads CASRRGSSYNEQFF. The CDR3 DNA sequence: TGTGCCAGCAGGAGGGGGAGCTCCTACAATGAGCAGTTCTTC.

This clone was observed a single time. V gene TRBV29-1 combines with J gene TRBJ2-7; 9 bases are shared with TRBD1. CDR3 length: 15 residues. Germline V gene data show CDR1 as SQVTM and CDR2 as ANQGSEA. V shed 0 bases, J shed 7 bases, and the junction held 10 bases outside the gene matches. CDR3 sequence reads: CSVEDRQGELREQYF. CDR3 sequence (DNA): TGCAGCGTTGAAGATCGACAGGGGGAACTGCGGGAGCAGTACTTC.

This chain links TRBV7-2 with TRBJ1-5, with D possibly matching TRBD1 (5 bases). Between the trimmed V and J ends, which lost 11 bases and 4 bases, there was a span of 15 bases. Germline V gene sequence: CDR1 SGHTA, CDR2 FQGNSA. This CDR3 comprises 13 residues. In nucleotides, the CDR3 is TGTGCCTCCGCCTTTGGGGGAAATCAGCCCCAGCATTTT. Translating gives CASAFGGNQPQHF.

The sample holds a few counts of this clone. CDR3 sequence: CASSSRDGELFF. CDR3 sequence (DNA): TGTGCCAGCAGCTCCAGGGACGGGGAGCTGTTTTTT. The chain employs TRBV11-3 and TRBJ2-2; possible D gene TRBD1, 5 bases. Germline V lookup: CDR1 SGHNT, CDR2 YENEEA. This CDR3 is 12 amino acids long. Trimming took off 4 bases at V and 7 bases at J, with 7 bases between the two ends. Full variable domain (remainder filled in from reference TRBV11-3 and TRBJ2-2): EAGVVQSPRYKIIEKKQPVAFWCNPISGHNTLYWYLQNLGQGPELLIRYENEEAVDDSQLPKDRFSAERLKGVDSTLKIQPAELGDSAVYLCASSSRDGELFFGEGSRLTVL.

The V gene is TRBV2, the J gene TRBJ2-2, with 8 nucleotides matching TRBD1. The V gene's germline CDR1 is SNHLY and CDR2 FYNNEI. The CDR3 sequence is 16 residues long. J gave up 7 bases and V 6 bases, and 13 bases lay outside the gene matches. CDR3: CASRPRDRRYIGELFF. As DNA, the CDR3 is TGTGCCAGCAGGCCCAGGGACAGGAGGTATATCGGGGAGCTGTTTTTT.